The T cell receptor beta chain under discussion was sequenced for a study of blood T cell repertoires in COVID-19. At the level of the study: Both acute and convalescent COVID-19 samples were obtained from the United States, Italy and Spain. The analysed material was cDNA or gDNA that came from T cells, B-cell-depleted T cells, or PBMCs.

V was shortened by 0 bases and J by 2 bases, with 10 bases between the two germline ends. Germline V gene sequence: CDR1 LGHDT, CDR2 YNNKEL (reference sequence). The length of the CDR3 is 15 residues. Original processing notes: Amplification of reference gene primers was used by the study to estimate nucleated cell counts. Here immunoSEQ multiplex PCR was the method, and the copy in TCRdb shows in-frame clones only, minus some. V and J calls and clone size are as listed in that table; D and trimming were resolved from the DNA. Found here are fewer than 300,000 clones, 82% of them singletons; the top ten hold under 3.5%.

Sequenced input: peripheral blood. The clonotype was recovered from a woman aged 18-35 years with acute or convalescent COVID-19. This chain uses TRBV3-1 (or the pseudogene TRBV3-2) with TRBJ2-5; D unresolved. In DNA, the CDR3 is TGTGCCAGCAGCCAAGATTCGGGTCGGCAAGAGACCCAGTACTTC. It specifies CASSQDSGRQETQYF.